This TCR beta chain was sequenced during a study of monozygotic twins with inflammatory bowel disease. Findings of the study overall: Researchers reported no repertoire similarity difference between concordant and discordant twins, possibly from limited power. Using the inverse Simpson index, IBD patients had lower TCRbeta diversity than healthy co-twins.

The germline V gene encodes CDR1 SGHTA and CDR2 FQGTGA. This CDR3 has 13 residues. About this clonotype: The antigen remains unidentified.

cDNA synthesis was performed in eight separate reactions for each sample. UMIs incorporating a 6-nucleotide sample barcode were appended by means of template switching. TCRdb reprocessed the 5' RACE reads, with one entry per CDR3 protein and no DNA. This sample's table reports under 200,000 distinct CDR3 sequences. The origin of this receptor is a human donor with ulcerative colitis or Crohn's disease, or a healthy co-twin of an affected twin (not recorded which). The chain combines TRBV7-3 with TRBJ2-3. Specimen: blood. This CDR3 reads CASSVESTDTQYF. The entire variable domain, with the rest obtained from reference TRBV7-3 and TRBJ2-3, is as follows: GAGVSQTPSNKVTEKGKYVELRCDPISGHTALYWYRQSLGQGPEFLIYFQGTGAADDSGLPNDRFFAVRPEGSVSTLKIQRTERGDSAVYLCASSVESTDTQYFGPGTRLTVL.